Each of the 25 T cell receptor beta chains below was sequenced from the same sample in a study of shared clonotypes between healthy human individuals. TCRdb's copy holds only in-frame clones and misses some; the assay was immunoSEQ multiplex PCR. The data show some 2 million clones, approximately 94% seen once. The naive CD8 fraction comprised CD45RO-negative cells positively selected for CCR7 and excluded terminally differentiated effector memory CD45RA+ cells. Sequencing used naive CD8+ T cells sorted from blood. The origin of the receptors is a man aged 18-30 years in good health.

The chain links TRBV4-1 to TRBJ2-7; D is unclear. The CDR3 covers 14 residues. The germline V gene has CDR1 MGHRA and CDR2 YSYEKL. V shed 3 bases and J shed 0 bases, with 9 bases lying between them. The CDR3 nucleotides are TGCGCCAGCAGCCATAACGTCGGCTCCTACGAGCAGTACTTC. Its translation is CASSHNVGSYEQYF.

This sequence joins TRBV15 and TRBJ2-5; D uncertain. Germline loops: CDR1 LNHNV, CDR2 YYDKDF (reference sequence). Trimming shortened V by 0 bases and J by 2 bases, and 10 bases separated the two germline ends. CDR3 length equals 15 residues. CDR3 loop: CATSRDLNTQETQYF. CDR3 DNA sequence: TGTGCCACCAGCAGAGATTTGAACACACAAGAGACCCAGTACTTC.

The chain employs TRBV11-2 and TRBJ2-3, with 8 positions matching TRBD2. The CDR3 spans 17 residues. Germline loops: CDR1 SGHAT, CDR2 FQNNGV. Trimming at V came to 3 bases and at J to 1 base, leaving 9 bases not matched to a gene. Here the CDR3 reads CASSFLLAVEGTDTQYF. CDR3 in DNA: TGTGCCAGCAGCTTCCTACTAGCGGTCGAGGGCACAGATACGCAGTATTTT.

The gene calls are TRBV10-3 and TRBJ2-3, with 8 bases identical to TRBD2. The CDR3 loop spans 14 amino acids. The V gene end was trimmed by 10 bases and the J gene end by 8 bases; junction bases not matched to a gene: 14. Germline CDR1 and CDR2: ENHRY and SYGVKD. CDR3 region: CATLAERGLGTQYF. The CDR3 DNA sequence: TGTGCCACACTAGCGGAGAGGGGATTGGGTACGCAGTATTTT.

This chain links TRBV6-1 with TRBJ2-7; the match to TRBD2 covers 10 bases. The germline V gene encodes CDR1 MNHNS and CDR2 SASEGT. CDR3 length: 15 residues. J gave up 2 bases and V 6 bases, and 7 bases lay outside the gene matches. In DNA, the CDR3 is TGTGCCAGCAGCGAACTAGCGGGGTTTGCCTACGAGCAGTACTTC. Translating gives CASSELAGFAYEQYF.

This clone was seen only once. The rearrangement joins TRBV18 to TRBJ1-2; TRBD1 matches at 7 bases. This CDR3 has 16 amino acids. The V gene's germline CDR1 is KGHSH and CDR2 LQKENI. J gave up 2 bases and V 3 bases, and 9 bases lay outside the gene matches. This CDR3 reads CASSPIQGEWNYGYTF. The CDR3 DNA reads TGTGCCAGCTCACCGATTCAGGGGGAGTGGAACTATGGCTACACCTTC.

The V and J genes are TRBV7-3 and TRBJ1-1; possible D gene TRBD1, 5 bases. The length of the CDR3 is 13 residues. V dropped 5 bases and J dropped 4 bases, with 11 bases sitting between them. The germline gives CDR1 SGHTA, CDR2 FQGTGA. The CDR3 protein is CASSPWGGTEAFF. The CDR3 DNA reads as TGTGCCAGCAGCCCCTGGGGGGGCACTGAAGCTTTCTTT.

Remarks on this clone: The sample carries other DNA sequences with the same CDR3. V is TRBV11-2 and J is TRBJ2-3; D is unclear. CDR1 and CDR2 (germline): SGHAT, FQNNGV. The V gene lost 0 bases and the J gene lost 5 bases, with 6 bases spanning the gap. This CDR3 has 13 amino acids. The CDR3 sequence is CASSLDLGDTQYF. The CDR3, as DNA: TGTGCCAGCAGCTTAGATCTTGGAGATACGCAGTATTTT. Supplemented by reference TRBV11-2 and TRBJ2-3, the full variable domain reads EAGVAQSPRYKIIEKRQSVAFWCNPISGHATLYWYQQILGQGPKLLIQFQNNGVVDDSQLPKDRFSAERLKGVDSTLKIQPAKLEDSAVYLCASSLDLGDTQYFGPGTRLTVL.

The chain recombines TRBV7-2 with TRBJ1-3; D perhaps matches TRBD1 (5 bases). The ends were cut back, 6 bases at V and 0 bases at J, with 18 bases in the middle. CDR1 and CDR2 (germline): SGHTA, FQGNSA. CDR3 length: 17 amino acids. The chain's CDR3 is CASSPGGGLFSGNTIYF. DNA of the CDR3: TGTGCCAGCAGTCCGGGCGGGGGACTTTTCTCTGGAAACACCATATATTTT.

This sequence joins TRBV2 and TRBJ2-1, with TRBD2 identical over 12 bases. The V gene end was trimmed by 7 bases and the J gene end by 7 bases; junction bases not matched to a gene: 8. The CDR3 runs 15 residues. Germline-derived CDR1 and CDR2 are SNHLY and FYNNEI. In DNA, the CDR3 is TGTGCCAGCACCCGACTAGCGGGAGATAATAATGAGCAGTTCTTC. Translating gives CASTRLAGDNNEQFF.

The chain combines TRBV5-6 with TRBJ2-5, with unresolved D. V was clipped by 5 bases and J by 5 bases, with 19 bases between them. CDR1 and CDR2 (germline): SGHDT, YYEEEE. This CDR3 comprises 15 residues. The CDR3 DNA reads TGTGCCAGCAGTGCAAATATTCGGGCGGACGAGACCCAGTACTTC. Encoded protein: CASSANIRADETQYF.

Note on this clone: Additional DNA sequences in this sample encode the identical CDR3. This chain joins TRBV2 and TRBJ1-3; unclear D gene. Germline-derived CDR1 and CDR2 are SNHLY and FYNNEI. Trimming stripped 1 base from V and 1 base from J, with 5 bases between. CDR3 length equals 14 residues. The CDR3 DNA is TGTGCCAGCAGTGAAGTAGGGTCTGGAAACACCATATATTTT. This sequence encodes CASSEVGSGNTIYF.

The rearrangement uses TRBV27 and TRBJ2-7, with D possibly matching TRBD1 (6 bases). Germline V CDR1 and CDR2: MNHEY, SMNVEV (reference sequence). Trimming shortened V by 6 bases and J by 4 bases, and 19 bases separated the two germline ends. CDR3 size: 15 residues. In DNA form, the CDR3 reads TGTGCCAGCAGCTCTACAGGGTCGGGCCGGTACGAGCAGTACTTC. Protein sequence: CASSSTGSGRYEQYF.

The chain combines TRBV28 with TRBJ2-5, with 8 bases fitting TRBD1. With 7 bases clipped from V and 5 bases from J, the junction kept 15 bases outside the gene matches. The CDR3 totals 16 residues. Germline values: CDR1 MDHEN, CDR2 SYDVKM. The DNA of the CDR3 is TGTGCCAGCACCCTAGGGCAGGGGGCATCAGGGGAGACCCAGTACTTC. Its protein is CASTLGQGASGETQYF.

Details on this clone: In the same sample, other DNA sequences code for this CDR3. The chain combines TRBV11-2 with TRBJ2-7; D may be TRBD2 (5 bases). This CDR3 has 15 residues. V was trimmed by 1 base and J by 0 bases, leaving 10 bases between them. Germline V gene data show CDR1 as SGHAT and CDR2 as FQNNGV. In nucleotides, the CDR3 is TGTGCCAGCAGCTTAGGGACTGCGAGCTCCTACGAGCAGTACTTC. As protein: CASSLGTASSYEQYF.

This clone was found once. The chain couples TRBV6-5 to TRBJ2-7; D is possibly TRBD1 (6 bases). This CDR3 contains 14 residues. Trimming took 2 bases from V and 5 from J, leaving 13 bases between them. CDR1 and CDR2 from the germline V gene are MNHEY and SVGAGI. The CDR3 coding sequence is TGTGCCAGCAGTTACGAGACAGGCCACCACGAGCAGTACTTC. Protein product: CASSYETGHHEQYF.

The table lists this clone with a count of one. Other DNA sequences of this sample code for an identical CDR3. Written as DNA, the CDR3 is TGCGCCAGCAGCTTAGGCGGTGGCTCCTACGAGCAGTACTTC. Residues: CASSLGGGSYEQYF. The chain carries TRBV5-1 and TRBJ2-7; D remains unclear. Trimming removed 2 bases at V and 0 bases at J, with 9 bases between. Germline CDR1 SGHRS, CDR2 YFSETQ. There are 14 residues in the CDR3.

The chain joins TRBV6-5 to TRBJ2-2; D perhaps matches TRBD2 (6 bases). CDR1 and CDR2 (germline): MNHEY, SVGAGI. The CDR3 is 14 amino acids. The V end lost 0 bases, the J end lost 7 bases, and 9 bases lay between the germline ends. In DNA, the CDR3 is TGTGCCAGCAGTTACTCAAAGGGAGGCGGGGAGCTGTTTTTT. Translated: CASSYSKGGGELFF.

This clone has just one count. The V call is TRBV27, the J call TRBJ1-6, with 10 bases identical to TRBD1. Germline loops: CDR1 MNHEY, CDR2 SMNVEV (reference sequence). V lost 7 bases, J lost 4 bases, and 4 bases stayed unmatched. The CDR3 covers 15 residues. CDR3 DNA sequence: TGTGCCAGCAAAGACAGGGGGCCTTATAATTCACCCCTCCACTTT. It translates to CASKDRGPYNSPLHF.

The CDR3 DNA sequence: TGTGCCAGCAGCCCTAGCGGACTTTTCTTCGGCACAGATACGCAGTATTTT. This translates into CASSPSGLFFGTDTQYF. The chain uses TRBV9 and TRBJ2-3, with TRBD2 identical over 7 bases. This CDR3 is built from 17 residues. V was clipped by 4 bases and J by 1 base; unmatched bases: 12. Germline CDR1 SGDLS, CDR2 YYNGEE.

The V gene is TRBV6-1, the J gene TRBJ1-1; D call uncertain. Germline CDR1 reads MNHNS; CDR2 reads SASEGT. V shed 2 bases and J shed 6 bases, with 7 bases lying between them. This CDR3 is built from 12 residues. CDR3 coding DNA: TGTGCCAGCAGTGAAAGTTATTCTGAAGCTTTCTTT. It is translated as CASSESYSEAFF.

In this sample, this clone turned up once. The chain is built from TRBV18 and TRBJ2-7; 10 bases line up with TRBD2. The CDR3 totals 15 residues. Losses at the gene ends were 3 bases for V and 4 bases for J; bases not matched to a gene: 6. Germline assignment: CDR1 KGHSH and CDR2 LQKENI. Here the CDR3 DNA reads TGTGCCAGCTCACCCCTAGCGGGAGACATGTACGAGCAGTACTTC. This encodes CASSPLAGDMYEQYF.

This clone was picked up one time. DNA for the CDR3: TGCGCCAGCAGTGAGGGGGGGGCGCGCAATCAGCCCCAGCATTTT. It is translated as CASSEGGARNQPQHF. The J gene is TRBJ1-5, the V gene TRBV10-2; possibly TRBD1 for D (6 bases). The germline V gene has CDR1 WSHSY and CDR2 SAAADI. The V end lost 2 bases, the J end lost 2 bases, and 10 bases lay between the germline ends. The CDR3 is 15 amino acids.

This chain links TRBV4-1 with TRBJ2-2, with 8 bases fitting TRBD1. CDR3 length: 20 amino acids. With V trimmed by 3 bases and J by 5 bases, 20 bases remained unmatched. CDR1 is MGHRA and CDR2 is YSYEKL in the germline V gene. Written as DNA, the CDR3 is TGCGCCAGCAGCCATGGTCTGTTTTTCAGGGGGCCGACGAGAACCGGGGAGCTGTTTTTT. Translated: CASSHGLFFRGPTRTGELFF.

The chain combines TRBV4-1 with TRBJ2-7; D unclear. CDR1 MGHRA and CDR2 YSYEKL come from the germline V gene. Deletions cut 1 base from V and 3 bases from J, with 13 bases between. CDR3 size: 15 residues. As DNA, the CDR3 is TGCGCCAGCAGCCAAGTCTCCGGTGCCGACTACGAGCAGTACTTC. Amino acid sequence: CASSQVSGADYEQYF.